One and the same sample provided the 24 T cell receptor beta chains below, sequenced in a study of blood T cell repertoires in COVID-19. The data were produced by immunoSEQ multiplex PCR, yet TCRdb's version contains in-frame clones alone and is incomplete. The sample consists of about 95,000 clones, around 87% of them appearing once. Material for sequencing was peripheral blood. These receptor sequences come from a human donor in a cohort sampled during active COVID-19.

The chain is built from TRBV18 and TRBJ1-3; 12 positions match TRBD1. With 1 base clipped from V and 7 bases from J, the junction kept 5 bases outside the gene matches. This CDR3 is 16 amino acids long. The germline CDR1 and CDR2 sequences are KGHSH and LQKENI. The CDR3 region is CASSPQRDRGHNTIYF. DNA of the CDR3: TGTGCCAGCTCACCACAACGGGACAGGGGGCACAACACCATATATTTT.

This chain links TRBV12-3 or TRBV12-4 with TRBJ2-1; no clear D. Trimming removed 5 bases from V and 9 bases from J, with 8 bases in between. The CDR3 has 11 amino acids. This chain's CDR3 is CASSLSVEQFF. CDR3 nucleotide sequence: TGTGCCAGCAGTCTTAGTGTTGAGCAGTTCTTC.

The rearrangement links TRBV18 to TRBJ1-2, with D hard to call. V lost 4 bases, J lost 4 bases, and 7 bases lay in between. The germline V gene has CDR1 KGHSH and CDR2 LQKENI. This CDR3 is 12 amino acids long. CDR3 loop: CASSLQVYGYTF. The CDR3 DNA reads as TGTGCCAGCTCACTGCAGGTCTATGGCTACACCTTC. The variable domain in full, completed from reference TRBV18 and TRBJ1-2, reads NAGVMQNPRHLVRRRGQEARLRCSPMKGHSHVYWYRQLPEEGLKFMVYLQKENIIDESGMPKERFSAEFPKEGPSILRIQQVVRGDSAAYFCASSLQVYGYTFGSGTRLTVV.

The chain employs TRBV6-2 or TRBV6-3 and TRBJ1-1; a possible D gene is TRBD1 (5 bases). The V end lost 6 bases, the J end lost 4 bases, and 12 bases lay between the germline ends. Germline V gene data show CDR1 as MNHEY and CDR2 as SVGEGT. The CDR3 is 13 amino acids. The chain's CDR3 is CASSSGGATEAFF. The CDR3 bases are TGTGCCAGCAGCTCCGGAGGGGCCACTGAAGCTTTCTTT.

DNA of the CDR3: TGTGCCACGATAAGGGCAGGGGGCATCAGGGATGGCTACACCTTC. It encodes CATIRAGGIRDGYTF. The chain is built from TRBV6-5 and TRBJ1-2, with 8 bases fitting TRBD1. The germline V gene encodes CDR1 MNHEY and CDR2 SVGAGI. There are 15 residues in the CDR3. V gave up 10 bases and J gave up 6 bases; unmatched junction bases: 16.

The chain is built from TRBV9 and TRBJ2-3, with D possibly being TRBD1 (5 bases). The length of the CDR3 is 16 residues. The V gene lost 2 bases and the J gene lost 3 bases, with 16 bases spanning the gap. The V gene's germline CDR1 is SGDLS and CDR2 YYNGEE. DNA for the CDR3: TGTGCCAGCAGCGTGGCATCGACAGCGAATACAGATACGCAGTATTTT. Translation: CASSVASTANTDTQYF. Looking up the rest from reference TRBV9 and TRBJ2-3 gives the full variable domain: DSGVTQTPKHLITATGQRVTLRCSPRSGDLSVYWYQQSLDQGLQFLIQYYNGEERAKGNILERFSAQQFPDLHSELNLSSLELGDSALYFCASSVASTANTDTQYFGPGTRLTVL.

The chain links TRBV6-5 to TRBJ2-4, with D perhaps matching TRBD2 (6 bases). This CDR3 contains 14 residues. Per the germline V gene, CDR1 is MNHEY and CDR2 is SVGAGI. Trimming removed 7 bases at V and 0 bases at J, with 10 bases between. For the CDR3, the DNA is TGTGCCAGCACGGAGGGGCCAGCCAAAAACATTCAGTACTTC. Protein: CASTEGPAKNIQYF.

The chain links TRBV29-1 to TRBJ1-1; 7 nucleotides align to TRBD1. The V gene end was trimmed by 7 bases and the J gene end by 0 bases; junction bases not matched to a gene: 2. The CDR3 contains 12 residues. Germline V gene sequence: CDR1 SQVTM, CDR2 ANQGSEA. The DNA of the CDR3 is TGCAGCGCAGGACAGGTGAACACTGAAGCTTTCTTT. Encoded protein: CSAGQVNTEAFF.

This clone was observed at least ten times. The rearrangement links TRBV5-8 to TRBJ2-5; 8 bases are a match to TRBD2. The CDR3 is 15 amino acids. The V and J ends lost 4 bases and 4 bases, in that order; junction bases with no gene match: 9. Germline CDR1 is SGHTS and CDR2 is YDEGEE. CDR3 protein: CASSPGLAGSETQYF. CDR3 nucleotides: TGTGCCAGCAGCCCCGGACTAGCCGGTTCAGAGACCCAGTACTTC.

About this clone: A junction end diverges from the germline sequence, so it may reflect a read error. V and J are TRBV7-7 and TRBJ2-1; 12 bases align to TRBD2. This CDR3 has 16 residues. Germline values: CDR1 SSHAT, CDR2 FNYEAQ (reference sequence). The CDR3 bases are TGTGCTAGCAGCAAATCTAGCGGGAGGGCTAACAATGAGCAGTTCTTC. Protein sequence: CASSKSSGRANNEQFF. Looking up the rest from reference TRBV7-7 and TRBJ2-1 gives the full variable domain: GAGVSQSPRYKVTKRGQDVTLRCDPISSHATLYWYQQALGQGPEFLTYFNYEAQPDKSGLPSDRFSAERPEGSISTLTIQRTEQRDSAMYRCASSKSSGRANNEQFFGPGTRLTVL.

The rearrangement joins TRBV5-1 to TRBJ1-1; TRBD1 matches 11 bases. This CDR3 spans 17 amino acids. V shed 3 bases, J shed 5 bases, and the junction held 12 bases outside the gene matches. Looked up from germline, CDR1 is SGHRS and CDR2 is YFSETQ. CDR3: CASSWRLPGQGVTEAFF. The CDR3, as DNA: TGCGCCAGCAGCTGGAGGCTCCCGGGACAGGGGGTTACTGAAGCTTTCTTT.

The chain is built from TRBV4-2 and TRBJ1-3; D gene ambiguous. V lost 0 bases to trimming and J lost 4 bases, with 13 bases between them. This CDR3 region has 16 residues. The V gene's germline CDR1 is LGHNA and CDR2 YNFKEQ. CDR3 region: CASSQDDPSRGNTIYF. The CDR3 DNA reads TGTGCCAGCAGCCAAGACGACCCATCGAGGGGAAACACCATATATTTT.

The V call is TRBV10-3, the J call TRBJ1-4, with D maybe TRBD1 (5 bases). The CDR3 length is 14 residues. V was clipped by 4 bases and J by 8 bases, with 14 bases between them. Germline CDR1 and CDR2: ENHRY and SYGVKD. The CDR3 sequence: CAISGGTGGEKLFF. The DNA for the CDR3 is TGTGCCATCAGTGGCGGGACCGGGGGGGAAAAACTGTTTTTT.

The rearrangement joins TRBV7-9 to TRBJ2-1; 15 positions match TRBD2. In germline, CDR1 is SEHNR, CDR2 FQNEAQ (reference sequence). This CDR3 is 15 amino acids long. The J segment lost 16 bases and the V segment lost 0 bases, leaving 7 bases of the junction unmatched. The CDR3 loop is CASSLAGLAGGPGFF. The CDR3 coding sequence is TGTGCCAGCAGCTTAGCAGGACTAGCGGGGGGGCCGGGCTTCTTC.

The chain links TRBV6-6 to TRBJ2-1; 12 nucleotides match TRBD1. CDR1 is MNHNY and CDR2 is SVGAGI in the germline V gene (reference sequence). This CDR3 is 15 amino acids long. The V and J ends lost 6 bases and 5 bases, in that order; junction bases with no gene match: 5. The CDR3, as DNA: TGTGCCAGCAGCTCCGGGACAGGGGGCAACAATGAGCAGTTCTTC. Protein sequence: CASSSGTGGNNEQFF.

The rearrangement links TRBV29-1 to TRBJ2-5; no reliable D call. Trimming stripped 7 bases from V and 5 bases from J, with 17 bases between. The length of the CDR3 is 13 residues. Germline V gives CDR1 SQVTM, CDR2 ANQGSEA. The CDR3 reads CSASRLPEETQYF. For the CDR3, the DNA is TGCAGCGCCTCTAGGCTCCCCGAGGAGACCCAGTACTTC.

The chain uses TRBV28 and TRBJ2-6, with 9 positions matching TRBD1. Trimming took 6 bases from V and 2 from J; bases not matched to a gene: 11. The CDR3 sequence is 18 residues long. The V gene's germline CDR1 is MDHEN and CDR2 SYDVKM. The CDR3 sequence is CASSSSTGGHTGANVLTF. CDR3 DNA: TGTGCCAGCAGCTCTTCGACAGGGGGTCACACTGGGGCCAACGTCCTGACTTTC.

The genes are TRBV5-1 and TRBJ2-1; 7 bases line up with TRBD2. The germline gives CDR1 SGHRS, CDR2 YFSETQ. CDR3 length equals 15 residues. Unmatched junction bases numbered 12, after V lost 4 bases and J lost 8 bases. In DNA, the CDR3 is TGCGCCAGCAGCGCCCGGGAGGCAGGCCGCGATGAGCAGTTCTTC. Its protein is CASSAREAGRDEQFF.

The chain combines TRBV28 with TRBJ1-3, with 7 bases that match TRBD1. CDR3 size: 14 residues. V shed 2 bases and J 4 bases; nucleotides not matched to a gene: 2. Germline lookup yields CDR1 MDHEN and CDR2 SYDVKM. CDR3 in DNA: TGTGCCAGCAGTTTAACAGGGGTCGGAAACACCATATATTTT. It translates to CASSLTGVGNTIYF.

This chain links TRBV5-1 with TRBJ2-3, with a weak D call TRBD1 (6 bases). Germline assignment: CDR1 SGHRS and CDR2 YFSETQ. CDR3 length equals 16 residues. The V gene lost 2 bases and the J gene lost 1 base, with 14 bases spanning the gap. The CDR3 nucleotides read TGCGCCAGCAGCTTAACCACAGGGCCCCGCACAGATACGCAGTATTTT. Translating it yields CASSLTTGPRTDTQYF.

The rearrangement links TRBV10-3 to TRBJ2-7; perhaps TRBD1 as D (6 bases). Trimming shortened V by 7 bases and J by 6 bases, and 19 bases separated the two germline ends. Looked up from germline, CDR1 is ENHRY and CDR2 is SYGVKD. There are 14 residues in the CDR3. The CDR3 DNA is TGTGCCATCACCGGGGTCCTTCTAGGGGGCGAGCAGTACTTC. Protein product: CAITGVLLGGEQYF.

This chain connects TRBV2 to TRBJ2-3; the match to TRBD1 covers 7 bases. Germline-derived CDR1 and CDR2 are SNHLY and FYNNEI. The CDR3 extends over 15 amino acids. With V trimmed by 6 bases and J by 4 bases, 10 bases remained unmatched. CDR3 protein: CASSPGTEDPDTQYF. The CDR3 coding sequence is TGTGCCAGCAGCCCCGGGACAGAGGATCCAGATACGCAGTATTTT.

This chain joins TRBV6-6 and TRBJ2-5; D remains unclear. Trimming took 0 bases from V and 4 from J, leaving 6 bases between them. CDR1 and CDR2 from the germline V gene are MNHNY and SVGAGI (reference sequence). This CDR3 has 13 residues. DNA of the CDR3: TGTGCCAGCAGTTACTCACGCGGAGAGACCCAGTACTTC. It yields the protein CASSYSRGETQYF.

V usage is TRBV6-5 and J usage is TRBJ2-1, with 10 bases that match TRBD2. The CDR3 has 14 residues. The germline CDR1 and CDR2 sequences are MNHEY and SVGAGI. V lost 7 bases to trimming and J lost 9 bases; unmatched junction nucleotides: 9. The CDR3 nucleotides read TGTGCCAGCACCCGAGCGGGGGGGCAGGGTGAGCAGTTCTTC. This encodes CASTRAGGQGEQFF.